The clone carrying this T cell receptor beta chain was found many times. As yet, its antigen is unknown. The data originate from a study of T cell repertoires in cytomegalovirus infection. At the level of the study: From public TCR beta signatures came an indication of both CMV infection and matching HLA type.

One entry per CDR3 protein, called by TCRdb with MiXCR from the reads. The sample includes under 200,000 distinct CDR3 sequences, about a tenth of them seen just once. J lost 0 bases, V lost 1 base, and 6 bases had no gene match. Germline-derived CDR1 and CDR2 are SGHAT and FQNNGV. The CDR3 consists of 19 residues. General study results and limits: HLA-C-restricted CMV clonotypes gave the most frequent clonotype in two of eight donors.

The chain has TRBV11-2 and TRBJ2-4; 13 bases map to TRBD2. The clonotype was recovered from a human donor in good health (CMV status not recorded). Some clones in this sample may be carry-over from other donors' samples. The sequenced sample was PBMCs. For the CDR3, the DNA is TGTGCCAGCAGCTTAGTTGGCACTAGCGGGGGGGTAGCCAAAAACATTCAGTACTTC. This sequence encodes CASSLVGTSGGVAKNIQYF.